A selection of T cell receptor beta chains follows, all from one sample in a study of T cells in Graves' hyperthyroidism and ophthalmopathy. MiXCR, applied by TCRdb to the multiplex PCR reads, yields one record per CDR3 protein. The data contain a few hundred thousand distinct CDR3 sequences, approximately 14% of them seen just once; the ten biggest clones take up 13%. Source material: blood. The receptor source for this set is a woman in her thirties or forties with Graves' hyperthyroidism that later progressed to Graves' ophthalmopathy. The CDR3 runs from the conserved cysteine through the conserved F or W. D genes are given only for firm matches. Expanded clones get a size class; other rows say once, few or many, or leave the size out.

v_call	clone_size	d_call	j_call	cdr3_aa	cdr3_nt
TRBV10-3	many	TRBD1	TRBJ2-5	CAISRQGDVGETQYF	TGTGCCATCAGTAGACAGGGGGACGTCGGAGAGACCCAGTACTTC
TRBV7-3	.	.	TRBJ1-1	CASSLGPGHTEAFF	TGTGCCAGCAGCTTAGGGCCAGGGCACACTGAAGCTTTCTTT
TRBV15	.	.	TRBJ2-2	CATSRGGVVVAGELFF	TGTGCCACCAGCAGGGGGGGAGTGGTGGTGGCCGGGGAGCTGTTTTTT
TRBV24-1	once	TRBD2	TRBJ2-7	CATSGTSGRDTYEQYF	TGTGCCACCTCCGGGACTAGCGGGAGGGATACCTACGAGCAGTACTTC
TRBV10-1	.	.	TRBJ2-7	CASSESSGQLIYEQYF	TGCGCCAGCAGTGAGTCATCTGGGCAGCTGATCTACGAGCAGTACTTC
TRBV27	many	TRBD2	TRBJ2-3	CASSFYDSGRATDTQYF	TGTGCCAGCAGTTTCTACGATAGCGGGAGAGCCACAGATACGCAGTATTTT
TRBV5-1	many	.	TRBJ2-2	CASSTHTGELFF	TGCGCCAGCAGCACTCACACCGGGGAGCTGTTTTTT
TRBV2	many	TRBD2	TRBJ2-3	CASSTSVEEPDTQYF	TGTGCCAGCAGTACTAGCGTGGAAGAACCAGATACGCAGTATTTT
TRBV11-2	many	.	TRBJ1-5	CASSLDGIDQPQHF	TGTGCCAGCAGCTTAGACGGAATAGATCAGCCCCAGCATTTT
TRBV20-1	.	.	TRBJ2-7	CSAPRRSFTGEQYF	TGCAGTGCTCCTCGGAGGTCGTTCACTGGGGAGCAGTACTTC
TRBV6-6	.	.	TRBJ2-3	CASSYSWRTNGGSTDTQYF	TGTGCCAGCAGTTACTCGTGGAGGACTAATGGAGGGAGCACAGATACGCAGTATTTT
TRBV2	many	TRBD1	TRBJ2-7	CASTDPPGTGIDEQYF	TGTGCCAGCACCGACCCTCCCGGGACAGGGATCGACGAGCAGTACTTC
TRBV28	.	TRBD1	TRBJ2-7	CASAGTGKGSSYEQYF	TGTGCCAGTGCTGGGACAGGGAAGGGGAGCTCCTACGAGCAGTACTTC